This TCR beta chain comes out of a study of regulatory T cells in long-lasting Graves disease. About the study: The term persistent Graves' disease signified upward of 5 years on antithyroid drugs with positive TSH receptor antibodies. Whole-study findings and limits: There were preferences for TRBV28, TRBJ1-2 and TRBJ2-5 in persistent disease.

Germline V gene sequence: CDR1 SNHLY, CDR2 FYNNEI. This CDR3 is built from 17 residues. V dropped 4 bases and J dropped 4; count of bases not matched to a gene: 11. Researchers made TCR beta libraries by using iRepertoire HTBI primers and running Arm-PCR on CDR3 regions. TCRdb re-called the multiplex PCR reads with MiXCR, one entry per CDR3 protein. The sample records 600,000 to 850,000 distinct CDR3 sequences, about 32% being singletons. Time point specified: persistent/refractory GD, antithyroid drugs over 5 years with positive TRAb. RNA isolated from PBMCs was used to make the TCR library. This clonotype was detected many times. Its antigen is as yet unknown.

The source material was peripheral blood mononuclear cells (PBMCs), sampled when the disease was refractory, from a patient treated with antithyroid drugs. The sequence derives from a female donor with Graves disease. V gene TRBV2 combines with J gene TRBJ1-5; 9 bases agree with TRBD1. For the CDR3, the DNA is TGTGCCAGCAGTGTTGTACCGGGACAGGGCTCTAATCAGCCCCAGCATTTT. Protein: CASSVVPGQGSNQPQHF. Full variable domain (outside the CDR3, taken from reference TRBV2 and TRBJ1-5): EPEVTQTPSHQVTQMGQEVILRCVPISNHLYFYWYRQILGQKVEFLVSFYNNEISEKSEIFDDQFSVERPDGSNFTLKIRSTKLEDSAMYFCASSVVPGQGSNQPQHFGDGTRLSIL.